These 27 T cell receptor beta chains originate from one sample sequenced in a study of cytomegalovirus exposure and HLA in healthy donors. PCR employed 60 Vbeta and 13 Jbeta primers. Assay: immunoSEQ multiplex PCR; the TCRdb copy retains only in-frame clones and omits some. The sample data list about 190,000 clones. The material sequenced was PBMCs. Receptors were obtained from a man younger than 45 in good health and CMV-seronegative.

The rearrangement uses TRBV18 and TRBJ2-7; D is ambiguous. The germline gives CDR1 KGHSH, CDR2 LQKENI. Trimming left V 3 bases short and J 5 bases short, with 11 bases between. This CDR3 has 13 amino acids. The CDR3, as DNA: TGTGCCAGCTCACCTAGATCCGAGGACGAGCAGTACTTC. It encodes CASSPRSEDEQYF.

J is TRBJ1-1 and V is TRBV6-5, with 7 bases aligning to TRBD1. Germline V gene lookup returns CDR1 MNHEY and CDR2 SVGAGI. After removal of 0 bases from V and 1 base from J, the junction contained 2 bases not matched to a gene. The CDR3 spans 15 residues. CDR3 protein: CASSYSQGSNTEAFF. In nucleotides, the CDR3 is TGTGCCAGCAGTTACTCACAGGGGTCGAACACTGAAGCTTTCTTT.

The chain is built from TRBV14 and TRBJ2-7, with a weak D call TRBD2 (6 bases). V dropped 0 bases and J dropped 5 bases, with 14 bases sitting between them. The CDR3 covers 15 residues. From germline, CDR1 is SGHDN and CDR2 FVKESK. This CDR3 reads CASSQEWGRNDEQYF. The CDR3 nucleotides read TGTGCCAGCAGCCAAGAATGGGGGAGGAATGACGAGCAGTACTTC.

The rearrangement uses TRBV2 and TRBJ1-1; D may be TRBD1 (6 bases). Germline V CDR1 and CDR2: SNHLY, FYNNEI. The V gene lost 6 bases and the J gene lost 7 bases, with 12 bases spanning the gap. This CDR3 contains 12 residues. In nucleotides, the CDR3 is TGTGCCAGCAGCTCAGGGGAAGTTGAAGCTTTCTTT. Translated: CASSSGEVEAFF.

Regarding this clone: At one boundary the junction diverges from the germline segment, which might be a read error. The chain combines TRBV6-7 with TRBJ1-1, with TRBD1 matching 11 bases. TRBV6-7 is identified as an open reading frame with a role that is uncertain. The CDR3 runs 15 residues. CDR3 sequence (DNA): TGTGCCAGCACAACCGGGACAGGGGGGAACGCTGAAGCTTTCTTT. It yields the protein CASTTGTGGNAEAFF.

This rearrangement joins TRBV2 to TRBJ1-3, with no clear D. Germline V gene sequence: CDR1 SNHLY, CDR2 FYNNEI. The CDR3 has 14 residues. V was clipped by 7 bases and J by 8 bases, with 18 bases between them. DNA of the CDR3: TGTGCCAGCACGTCGGGGTATGTTACGGACACCATATATTTT. Translation gives CASTSGYVTDTIYF.

The chain carries TRBV4-1 and TRBJ1-4, with TRBD1 matching 8 bases. Trimming removed 8 bases from V and 3 bases from J; junction bases left unmatched: 14. This CDR3 spans 17 amino acids. Germline V gene lookup returns CDR1 MGHRA and CDR2 YSYEKL. CDR3 region: CASRTSGTGGSNEKLFF. In DNA, the CDR3 is TGCGCCAGCCGAACTTCCGGGACAGGCGGTTCTAATGAAAAACTGTTTTTT.

The chain links TRBV4-2 to TRBJ2-3; 11 bases are a match to TRBD2. Germline CDR1 reads LGHNA; CDR2 reads YNFKEQ. The CDR3 spans 16 residues. The junction had 4 bases not matched to a gene; V was cut back by 3 bases and J by 2 bases. CDR3 coding DNA: TGTGCCAGCAGCCAGGGGACTAGCGGACCCACAGATACGCAGTATTTT. Encoded protein: CASSQGTSGPTDTQYF.

The chain joins TRBV28 to TRBJ2-1, with 9 bases fitting TRBD2. The germline V gene has CDR1 MDHEN and CDR2 SYDVKM. The junction had 28 bases not matched to a gene; V was cut back by 5 bases and J by 2 bases. The CDR3 length is 23 residues. The DNA of the CDR3 is TGTGCCAGCAGTCCTGGCACGAGCTTGACAGGGAGATTAGGCGGGAGGGCCTACAATGAGCAGTTCTTC. Translated, it gives CASSPGTSLTGRLGGRAYNEQFF.

The chain recombines TRBV6-1 with TRBJ2-5; 10 bases align to TRBD1. With the DNA end fitting TRBJ2-7 better, the J assignment may be wrong. Germline CDR1 and CDR2: MNHNS and SASEGT. This CDR3 is built from 16 residues. The CDR3 DNA follows: TGTGCCAGCAGTGGGACAGGGGGTTCGAGCTCCTACGAGCAGTACTTC. Translated: CASSGTGGSSSYEQYF.

The J gene is TRBJ2-1, the V gene TRBV4-1; 8 nucleotides agree with TRBD1. The CDR3 consists of 15 residues. Germline CDR1 MGHRA, CDR2 YSYEKL. After removal of 4 bases from V and 3 bases from J, the junction contained 5 bases not matched to a gene. The CDR3 loop reads CASSLDRVSYNEQFF. CDR3 nucleotides: TGCGCCAGCAGCCTGGACAGGGTTAGCTACAATGAGCAGTTCTTC.

V usage is TRBV28 and J usage is TRBJ1-1; D unresolved. This CDR3 region has 13 residues. Deletions cut 3 bases from V and 3 bases from J, with 8 bases between. Germline-derived CDR1 and CDR2 are MDHEN and SYDVKM. The CDR3 bases are TGTGCCAGCAGTTTTGGCCCTCACACTGAAGCTTTCTTT. Translating it yields CASSFGPHTEAFF.

This chain joins TRBV7-9 and TRBJ2-4; TRBD1 aligns across 7 bases. The CDR3 sequence is 13 residues long. In germline, CDR1 is SEHNR, CDR2 FQNEAQ (reference sequence). V was pared by 4 bases and J by 8 bases, with 5 bases of the junction left unmatched. The CDR3 DNA reads as TGTGCCAGCAGCTACTCAGGGGGTGACATTCAGTACTTC. Residues: CASSYSGGDIQYF.

The rearrangement uses TRBV5-4 and TRBJ2-3; D gene ambiguous. Germline values: CDR1 SGHNT, CDR2 YYREEE (reference sequence). The V and J ends lost 1 base and 3 bases respectively, with 6 bases between them. The CDR3 has 13 residues. In DNA, the CDR3 is TGTGCCAGCAGCTTGTACGAGACAGATACGCAGTATTTT. Translated: CASSLYETDTQYF.

The V call is TRBV5-4, the J call TRBJ1-4; D not certain. Trimming pared 0 bases from V and 5 bases from J, leaving 8 bases between. The CDR3 has 14 residues. Per germline, CDR1 SGHNT and CDR2 YYREEE (reference sequence). The CDR3 DNA sequence: TGTGCCAGCAGCTTGGGGCAGAACAATGAAAAACTGTTTTTT. Its protein product is CASSLGQNNEKLFF.

The chain employs TRBV21-1 and TRBJ1-4; TRBD1, the table's D call, lacks a check against the DNA. TRBV21-1 is a documented pseudogene. The CDR3 length is 18 residues. CDR3 amino acids: CASSERGTGDASNEKLFF. The CDR3 region has the DNA TGTGCCAGCAGCGAAAGGGGGACAGGGGACGCGTCTAATGAAAAACTGTTTTTT.

The V call is TRBV19, the J call TRBJ1-1; unclear D gene. Germline CDR1 LNHDA, CDR2 SQIVND (reference sequence). This CDR3 is built from 18 residues. V lost 9 bases and J lost 3, with 29 bases in between. The CDR3 DNA follows: TGTGCCAGCAGCGTGTTAGGTCGCACCTCTCGGCTGGACACTGAAGCTTTCTTT. This encodes CASSVLGRTSRLDTEAFF.

The chain's CDR3 is CASSPRDRRSEKLFF. The CDR3 coding sequence is TGTGCCAGCAGTCCTCGGGACAGGAGGAGTGAAAAACTGTTTTTT. The genes are TRBV25-1 and TRBJ1-4; 8 bases line up with TRBD1. The germline V gene encodes CDR1 MGHDK and CDR2 SYGVNS. J lost 7 bases, V lost 5 bases, and 9 bases had no gene match. This CDR3 region has 15 residues.

V and J are TRBV10-3 and TRBJ1-1; 10 bases agree with TRBD1. Trimming removed 5 bases from V and 4 bases from J; junction bases left unmatched: 7. This CDR3 is built from 15 residues. Germline V CDR1 and CDR2: ENHRY, SYGVKD. The CDR3 here is CAISLDRGRGTEAFF. The CDR3 coding sequence is TGTGCCATCAGTCTAGACAGGGGGCGAGGCACTGAAGCTTTCTTT.

V is TRBV7-9 and J is TRBJ1-2, with D hard to call. The germline V gene has CDR1 SEHNR and CDR2 FQNEAQ (reference sequence). Between the trimmed V and J ends, which lost 0 bases and 6 bases, there was a span of 5 bases. This CDR3 is built from 12 residues. Here the CDR3 reads CASSLASDGYTF. CDR3 sequence (DNA): TGTGCCAGCAGCTTAGCTTCGGATGGCTACACCTTC. Full variable domain (remainder filled in from reference TRBV7-9 and TRBJ1-2): DTGVSQNPRHKITKRGQNVTFRCDPISEHNRLYWYRQTLGQGPEFLTYFQNEAQLEKSRLLSDRFSAERPKGSFSTLEIQRTEQGDSAMYLCASSLASDGYTFGSGTRLTVV.

V is TRBV5-5 and J is TRBJ1-2; 7 bases match TRBD1. The CDR3 extends over 16 amino acids. The germline CDR1 and CDR2 sequences are SGHKS and YYEKEE (reference sequence). Trimming removed 0 bases from V and 5 bases from J; junction bases left unmatched: 10. The CDR3 reads CASSLDSKGAKYGYTF. In nucleotides, the CDR3 is TGTGCCAGCAGCTTGGATTCGAAGGGGGCGAAGTATGGCTACACCTTC.

The rearrangement links TRBV27 to TRBJ1-5; no clear D. This CDR3 region has 13 residues. Trimming took off 5 bases at V and 2 bases at J, with 7 bases between the two ends. CDR1 MNHEY and CDR2 SMNVEV come from the germline V gene (reference sequence). CDR3 in amino acids: CASSPPGNQPQHF. The CDR3 coding sequence is TGTGCCAGCAGTCCGCCGGGCAATCAGCCCCAGCATTTT.

This sequence joins TRBV27 and TRBJ2-1; the match to TRBD2 covers 9 bases. The CDR3 loop spans 17 amino acids. Trimming took 5 bases from V and 4 from J; bases not matched to a gene: 12. Germline CDR1 is MNHEY and CDR2 is SMNVEV (reference sequence). In DNA form, the CDR3 reads TGTGCCAGCAGTACGCTACTAGCGGGCACACCTTACAATGAGCAGTTCTTC. It yields the protein CASSTLLAGTPYNEQFF.

This sequence joins TRBV11-3 and TRBJ2-1; 7 bases are shared with TRBD2. The CDR3 is made up of 13 amino acids. Unmatched junction bases numbered 6, after V lost 3 bases and J lost 10 bases. Germline values: CDR1 SGHNT, CDR2 YENEEA. The CDR3, as DNA: TGTGCCAGCAGCTTCGATCCGGGACTAGAGCAGTTCTTC. Its translation: CASSFDPGLEQFF.

The chain carries TRBV11-3 and TRBJ2-7; tentatively, D is TRBD1 (6 bases). This CDR3 region has 15 residues. The V gene lost 1 base and the J gene lost 1 base, with 11 bases spanning the gap. Germline CDR1 is SGHNT and CDR2 is YENEEA. CDR3 residues: CASSLAQDSSYEQYF. The CDR3 DNA follows: TGTGCCAGCAGCTTAGCCCAGGACAGTTCCTACGAGCAGTACTTC.

The chain recombines TRBV18 with TRBJ1-1; 9 bases align to TRBD1. The CDR3 sequence is 16 residues long. V gave up 3 bases and J gave up 4 bases; unmatched junction bases: 9. In germline, CDR1 is KGHSH, CDR2 LQKENI. The CDR3 DNA follows: TGTGCCAGCTCACCGGAACGGGACAGGGTCGGCACTGAAGCTTTCTTT. This sequence encodes CASSPERDRVGTEAFF.

This sequence joins TRBV10-2 and TRBJ1-5, with 7 bases lining up with TRBD1. This CDR3 region has 15 residues. The germline V gene encodes CDR1 WSHSY and CDR2 SAAADI. The V gene end was trimmed by 2 bases and the J gene end by 7 bases; junction bases not matched to a gene: 8. In nucleotides, the CDR3 is TGCGCCAGCAGTGAGAACAGGGGTGAGAGGCAGCCCCAGCATTTT. Its translation: CASSENRGERQPQHF.